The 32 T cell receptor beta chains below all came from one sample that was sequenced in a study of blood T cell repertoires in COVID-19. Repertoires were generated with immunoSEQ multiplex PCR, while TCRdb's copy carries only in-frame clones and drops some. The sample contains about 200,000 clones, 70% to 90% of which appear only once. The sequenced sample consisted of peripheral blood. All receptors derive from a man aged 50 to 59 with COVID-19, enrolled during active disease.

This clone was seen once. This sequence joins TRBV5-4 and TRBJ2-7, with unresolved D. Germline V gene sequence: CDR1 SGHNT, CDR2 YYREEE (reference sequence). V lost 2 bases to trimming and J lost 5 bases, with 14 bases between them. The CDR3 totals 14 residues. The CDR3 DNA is TGTGCCAGCAGCTTCGATCTACCGCAGGACGAGCAGTACTTC. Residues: CASSFDLPQDEQYF. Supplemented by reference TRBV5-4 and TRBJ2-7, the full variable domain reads ETGVTQSPTHLIKTRGQQVTLRCSSQSGHNTVSWYQQALGQGPQFIFQYYREEENGRGNFPPRFSGLQFPNYSSELNVNALELDDSALYLCASSFDLPQDEQYFGPGTRLTVT.

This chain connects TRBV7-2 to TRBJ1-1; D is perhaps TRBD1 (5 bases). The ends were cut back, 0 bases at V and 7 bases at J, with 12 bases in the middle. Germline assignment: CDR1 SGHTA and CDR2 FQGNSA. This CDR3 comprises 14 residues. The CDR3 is CASSLARRGGEAFF. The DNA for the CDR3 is TGTGCCAGCAGCTTAGCGAGGCGGGGGGGTGAAGCTTTCTTT.

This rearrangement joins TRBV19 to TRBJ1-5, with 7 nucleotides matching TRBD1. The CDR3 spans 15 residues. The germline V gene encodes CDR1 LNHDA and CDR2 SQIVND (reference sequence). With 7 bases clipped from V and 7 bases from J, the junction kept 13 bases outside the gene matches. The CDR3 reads CASTTYGRGSQPQHF. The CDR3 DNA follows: TGTGCCAGTACCACTTACGGCAGGGGGTCCCAGCCCCAGCATTTT.

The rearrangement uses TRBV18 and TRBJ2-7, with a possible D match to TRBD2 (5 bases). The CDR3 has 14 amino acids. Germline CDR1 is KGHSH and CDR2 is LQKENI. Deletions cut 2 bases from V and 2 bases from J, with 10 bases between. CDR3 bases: TGTGCCAGCTCACCAGAAGCCGGGGCCTACGAGCAGTACTTC. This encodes CASSPEAGAYEQYF.

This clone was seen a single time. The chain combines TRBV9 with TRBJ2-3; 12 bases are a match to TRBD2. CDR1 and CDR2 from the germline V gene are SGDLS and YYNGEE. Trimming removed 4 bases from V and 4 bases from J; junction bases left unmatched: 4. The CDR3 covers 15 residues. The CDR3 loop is CASSPRLAGADTQYF. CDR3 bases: TGTGCCAGCAGCCCTAGACTAGCGGGGGCAGATACGCAGTATTTT.

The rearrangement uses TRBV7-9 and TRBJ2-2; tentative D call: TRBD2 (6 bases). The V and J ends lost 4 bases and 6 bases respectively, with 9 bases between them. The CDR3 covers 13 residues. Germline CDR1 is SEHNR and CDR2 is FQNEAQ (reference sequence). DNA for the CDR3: TGTGCCAGCAGCTGGAGGGAGTCCGGGGAGCTGTTTTTT. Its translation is CASSWRESGELFF.

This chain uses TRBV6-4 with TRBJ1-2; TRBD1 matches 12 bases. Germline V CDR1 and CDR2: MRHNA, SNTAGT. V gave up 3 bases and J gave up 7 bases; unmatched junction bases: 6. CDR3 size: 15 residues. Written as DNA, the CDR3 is TGTGCCAGCAGTGAGGGGACAGGGGGCGCTTTTGGCTACACCTTC. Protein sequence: CASSEGTGGAFGYTF.

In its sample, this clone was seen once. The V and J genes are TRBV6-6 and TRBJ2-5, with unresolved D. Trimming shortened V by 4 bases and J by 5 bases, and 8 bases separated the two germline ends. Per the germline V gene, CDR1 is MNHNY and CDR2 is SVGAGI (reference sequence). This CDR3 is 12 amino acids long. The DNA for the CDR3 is TGTGCCAGCAGTTTTGGCTGGGAGACCCAGTACTTC. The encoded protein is CASSFGWETQYF.

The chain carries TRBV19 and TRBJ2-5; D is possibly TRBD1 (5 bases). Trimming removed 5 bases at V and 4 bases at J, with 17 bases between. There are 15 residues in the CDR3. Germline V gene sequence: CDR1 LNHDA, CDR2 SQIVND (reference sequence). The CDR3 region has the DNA TGTGCCAGTAGTTCCCGCCAGGGAATCGGAGAGACCCAGTACTTC. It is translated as CASSSRQGIGETQYF.

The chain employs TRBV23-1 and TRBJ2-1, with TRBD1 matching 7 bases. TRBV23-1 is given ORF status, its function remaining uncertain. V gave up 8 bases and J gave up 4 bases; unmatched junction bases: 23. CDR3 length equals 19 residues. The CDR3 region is CASQIPYRGLPLPYNEQFF. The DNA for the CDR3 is TGCGCCAGCCAGATCCCGTACAGGGGCCTGCCCCTTCCATACAATGAGCAGTTCTTC.

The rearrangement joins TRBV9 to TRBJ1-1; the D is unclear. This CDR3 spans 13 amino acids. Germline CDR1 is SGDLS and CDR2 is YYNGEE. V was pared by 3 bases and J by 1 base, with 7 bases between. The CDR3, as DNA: TGTGCCAGCAGCGGCGGTGAGAACACTGAAGCTTTCTTT. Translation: CASSGGENTEAFF.

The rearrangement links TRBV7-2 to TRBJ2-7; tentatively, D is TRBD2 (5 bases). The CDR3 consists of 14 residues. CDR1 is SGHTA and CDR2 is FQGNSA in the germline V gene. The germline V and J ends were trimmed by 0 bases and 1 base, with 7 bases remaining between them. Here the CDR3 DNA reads TGTGCCAGCAGCTTAGCGCGGGCTTCCTACGAGCAGTACTTC. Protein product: CASSLARASYEQYF.

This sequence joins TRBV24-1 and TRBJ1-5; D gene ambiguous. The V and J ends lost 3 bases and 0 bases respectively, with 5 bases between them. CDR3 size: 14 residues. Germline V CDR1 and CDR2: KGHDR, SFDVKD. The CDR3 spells CATSDEDSNQPQHF. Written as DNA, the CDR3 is TGTGCCACCAGTGATGAGGATAGCAATCAGCCCCAGCATTTT.

The CDR3 loop reads CASTWSRHESRDTQYF. CDR3 sequence (DNA): TGCGCCAGCACCTGGAGCCGCCACGAATCCCGGGATACGCAGTATTTT. The chain carries TRBV4-1 and TRBJ2-3, with no clear D. Trimming cost V 7 bases and J 6 bases, with 23 bases left between them. Germline CDR1 is MGHRA and CDR2 is YSYEKL. This CDR3 region has 16 residues.

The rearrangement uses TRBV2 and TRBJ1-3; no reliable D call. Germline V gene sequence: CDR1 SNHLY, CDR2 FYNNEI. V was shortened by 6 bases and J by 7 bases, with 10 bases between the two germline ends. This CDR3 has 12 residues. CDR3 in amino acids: CASSQERNTIYF. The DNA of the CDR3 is TGTGCCAGCAGCCAGGAACGGAACACCATATATTTT.

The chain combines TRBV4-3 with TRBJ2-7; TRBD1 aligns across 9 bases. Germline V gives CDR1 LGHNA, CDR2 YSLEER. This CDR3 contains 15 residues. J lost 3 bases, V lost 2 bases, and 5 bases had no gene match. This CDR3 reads CASSQWQGQGYEQYF. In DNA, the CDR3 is TGCGCCAGCAGCCAATGGCAGGGACAGGGCTACGAGCAGTACTTC.

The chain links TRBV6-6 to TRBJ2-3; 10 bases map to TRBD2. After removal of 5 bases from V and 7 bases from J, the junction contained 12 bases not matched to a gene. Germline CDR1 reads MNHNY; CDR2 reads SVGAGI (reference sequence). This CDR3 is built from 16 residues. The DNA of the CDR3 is TGTGCCAGCAGTGCTCTAGCGGGGGCGAGCATGAATACGCAGTATTTT. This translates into CASSALAGASMNTQYF.

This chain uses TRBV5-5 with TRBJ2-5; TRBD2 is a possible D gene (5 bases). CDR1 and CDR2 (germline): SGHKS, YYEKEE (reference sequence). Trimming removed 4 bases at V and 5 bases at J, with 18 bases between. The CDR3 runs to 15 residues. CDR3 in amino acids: CASSNDEGPWETQYF. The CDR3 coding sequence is TGTGCCAGCAGCAATGACGAGGGTCCGTGGGAGACCCAGTACTTC.

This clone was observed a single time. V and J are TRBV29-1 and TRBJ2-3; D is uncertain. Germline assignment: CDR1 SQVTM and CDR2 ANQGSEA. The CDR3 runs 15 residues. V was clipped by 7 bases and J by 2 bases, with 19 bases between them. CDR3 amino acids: CSAVGGLPNTDTQYF. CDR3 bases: TGCAGCGCCGTGGGTGGGCTTCCCAACACAGATACGCAGTATTTT.

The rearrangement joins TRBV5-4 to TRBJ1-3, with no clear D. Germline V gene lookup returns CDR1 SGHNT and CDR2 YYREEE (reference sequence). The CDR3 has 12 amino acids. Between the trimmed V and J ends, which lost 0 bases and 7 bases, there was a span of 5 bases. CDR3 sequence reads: CASSLDFNTIYF. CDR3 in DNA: TGTGCCAGCAGCTTGGACTTCAACACCATATATTTT.

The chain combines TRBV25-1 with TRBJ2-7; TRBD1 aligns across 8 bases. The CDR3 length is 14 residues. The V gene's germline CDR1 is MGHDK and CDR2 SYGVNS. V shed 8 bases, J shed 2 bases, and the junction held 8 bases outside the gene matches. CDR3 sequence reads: CASGRAGGPYEQYF. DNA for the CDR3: TGTGCCAGCGGGCGTGCAGGGGGCCCCTACGAGCAGTACTTC.

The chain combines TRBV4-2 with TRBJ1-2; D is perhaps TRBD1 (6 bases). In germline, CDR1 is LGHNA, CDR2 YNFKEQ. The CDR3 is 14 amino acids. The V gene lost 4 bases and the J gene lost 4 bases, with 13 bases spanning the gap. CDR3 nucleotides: TGTGCCAGCAGCCCCAGGGGCCGGGGCTATGGCTACACCTTC. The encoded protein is CASSPRGRGYGYTF.

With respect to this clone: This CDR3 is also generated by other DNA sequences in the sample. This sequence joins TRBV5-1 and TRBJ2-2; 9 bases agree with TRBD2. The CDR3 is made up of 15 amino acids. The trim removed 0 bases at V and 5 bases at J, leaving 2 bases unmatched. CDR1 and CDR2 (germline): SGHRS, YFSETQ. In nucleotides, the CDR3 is TGCGCCAGCAGCTTGGCCCTAGCGGGGACCGGGGAGCTGTTTTTT. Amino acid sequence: CASSLALAGTGELFF. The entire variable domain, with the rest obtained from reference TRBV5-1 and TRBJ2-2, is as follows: KAGVTQTPRYLIKTRGQQVTLSCSPISGHRSVSWYQQTPGQGLQFLFEYFSETQRNKGNFPGRFSGRQFSNSRSEMNVSTLELGDSALYLCASSLALAGTGELFFGEGSRLTVL.

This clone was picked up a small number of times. The CDR3 here is CASVRGGSGYNEQFF. CDR3 nucleotide sequence: TGTGCCAGCGTGCGGGGAGGATCGGGGTACAATGAGCAGTTCTTC. The chain is built from TRBV2 and TRBJ2-1; a weak D match, TRBD2 (6 bases). Germline CDR1 reads SNHLY; CDR2 reads FYNNEI. This CDR3 is built from 15 residues. Trimming removed 8 bases at V and 4 bases at J, with 18 bases between.

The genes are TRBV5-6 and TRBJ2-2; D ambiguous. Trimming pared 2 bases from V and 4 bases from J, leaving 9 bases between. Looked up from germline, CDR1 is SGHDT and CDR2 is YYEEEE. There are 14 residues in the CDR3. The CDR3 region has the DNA TGTGCCAGCAGCTTAAGGCGGATCACCGGGGAGCTGTTTTTT. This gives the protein CASSLRRITGELFF.

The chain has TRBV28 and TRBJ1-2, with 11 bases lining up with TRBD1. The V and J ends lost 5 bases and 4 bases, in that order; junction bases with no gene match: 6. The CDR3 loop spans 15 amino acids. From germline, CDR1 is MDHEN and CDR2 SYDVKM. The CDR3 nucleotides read TGTGCCAGCAGTGTTGGGACAGGGGGGGCCTATGGCTACACCTTC. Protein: CASSVGTGGAYGYTF.

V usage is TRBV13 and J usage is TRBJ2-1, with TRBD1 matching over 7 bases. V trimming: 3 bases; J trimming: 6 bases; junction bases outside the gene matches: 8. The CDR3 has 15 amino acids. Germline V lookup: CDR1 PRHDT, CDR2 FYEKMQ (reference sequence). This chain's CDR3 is CASSFRTGIGNEQFF. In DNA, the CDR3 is TGTGCCAGCAGCTTCAGGACAGGTATAGGCAATGAGCAGTTCTTC.

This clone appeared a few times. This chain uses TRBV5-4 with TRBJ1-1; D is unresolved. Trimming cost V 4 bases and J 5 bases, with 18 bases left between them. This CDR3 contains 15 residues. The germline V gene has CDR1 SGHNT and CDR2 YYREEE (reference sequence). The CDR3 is CASSPAAGRGTEAFF. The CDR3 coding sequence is TGTGCCAGCAGCCCCGCGGCGGGTAGAGGGACTGAAGCTTTCTTT.

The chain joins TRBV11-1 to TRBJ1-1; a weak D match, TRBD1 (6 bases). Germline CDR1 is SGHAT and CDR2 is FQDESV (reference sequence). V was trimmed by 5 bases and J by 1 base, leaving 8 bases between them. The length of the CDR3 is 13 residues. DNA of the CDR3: TGTGCCAGCAGCCCGGGACAGAACACTGAAGCTTTCTTT. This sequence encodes CASSPGQNTEAFF.

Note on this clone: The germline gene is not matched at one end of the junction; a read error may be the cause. In DNA form, the CDR3 reads TGTGCTAGCAGCTTAGGACGGGTGGATGAGCAGTTCTTC. Translation: CASSLGRVDEQFF. The genes are TRBV7-7 and TRBJ2-1; unclear D gene. Germline CDR1 and CDR2: SSHAT and FNYEAQ (reference sequence). The CDR3 has 13 residues. Full variable domain (missing parts from reference TRBV7-7 and TRBJ2-1): GAGVSQSPRYKVTKRGQDVTLRCDPISSHATLYWYQQALGQGPEFLTYFNYEAQPDKSGLPSDRFSAERPEGSISTLTIQRTEQRDSAMYRCASSLGRVDEQFFGPGTRLTVL.

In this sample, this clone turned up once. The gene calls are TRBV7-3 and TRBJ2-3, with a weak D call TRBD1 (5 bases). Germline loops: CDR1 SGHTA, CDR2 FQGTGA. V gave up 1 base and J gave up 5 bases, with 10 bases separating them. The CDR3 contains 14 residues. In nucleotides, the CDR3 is TGTGCCAGCAGCTTAATAGGGGCTGAAGATACGCAGTATTTT. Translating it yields CASSLIGAEDTQYF.

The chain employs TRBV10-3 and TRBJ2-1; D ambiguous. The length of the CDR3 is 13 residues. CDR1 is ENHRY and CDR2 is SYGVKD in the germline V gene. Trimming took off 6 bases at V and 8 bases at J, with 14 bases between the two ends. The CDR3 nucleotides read TGTGCCATCAGCAACATCGCTAGTGATGAGCAGTTCTTC. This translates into CAISNIASDEQFF.